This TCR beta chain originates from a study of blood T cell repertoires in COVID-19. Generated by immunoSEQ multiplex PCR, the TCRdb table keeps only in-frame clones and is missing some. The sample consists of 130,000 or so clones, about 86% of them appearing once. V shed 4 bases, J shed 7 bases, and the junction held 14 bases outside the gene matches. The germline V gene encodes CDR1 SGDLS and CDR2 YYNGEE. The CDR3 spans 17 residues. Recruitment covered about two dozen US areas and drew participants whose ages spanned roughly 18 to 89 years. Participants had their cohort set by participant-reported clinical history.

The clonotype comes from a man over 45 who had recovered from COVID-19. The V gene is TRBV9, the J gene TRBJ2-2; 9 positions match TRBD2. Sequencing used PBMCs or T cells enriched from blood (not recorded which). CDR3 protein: CASSPRPSGGTGGELFF. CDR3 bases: TGTGCCAGCAGCCCCCGCCCGAGCGGGGGGACGGGCGGGGAGCTGTTTTTT.